This TCR beta chain originates from a study of cytomegalovirus exposure and HLA in healthy donors. Whole-study findings and limits: With further analysis later on, most CMV-associated TCR beta chains appeared HLA-restricted. One variant, a missense change in DCLRE1C, was linked in a later analysis to TCR beta V- and J-gene trimming.

13 Jbeta primers and 60 Vbeta primers were used for the PCR. Assay: immunoSEQ multiplex PCR; the TCRdb copy retains only in-frame clones and omits some. The table has about 120,000 clones, roughly 17% seen once. This clone has just a few counts. The antigen remains undetermined. These donors counted as nominally healthy when sampled, but unrecorded immune exposures were likely. V was shortened by 1 base and J by 1 base, with 17 bases between the two germline ends. Germline V lookup: CDR1 SQVTM, CDR2 ANQGSEA. The CDR3 totals 17 residues. The sequencing sample was made of PBMCs. This chain joins TRBV29-1 and TRBJ2-4; D perhaps matches TRBD1 (6 bases). The clonotype was recovered from a female donor in good health and CMV-seropositive. For the CDR3, the DNA is TGCAGCGTTGAAGTTCTTGGAACAGGGTGGGCCAAAAACATTCAGTACTTC. Amino acids: CSVEVLGTGWAKNIQYF.